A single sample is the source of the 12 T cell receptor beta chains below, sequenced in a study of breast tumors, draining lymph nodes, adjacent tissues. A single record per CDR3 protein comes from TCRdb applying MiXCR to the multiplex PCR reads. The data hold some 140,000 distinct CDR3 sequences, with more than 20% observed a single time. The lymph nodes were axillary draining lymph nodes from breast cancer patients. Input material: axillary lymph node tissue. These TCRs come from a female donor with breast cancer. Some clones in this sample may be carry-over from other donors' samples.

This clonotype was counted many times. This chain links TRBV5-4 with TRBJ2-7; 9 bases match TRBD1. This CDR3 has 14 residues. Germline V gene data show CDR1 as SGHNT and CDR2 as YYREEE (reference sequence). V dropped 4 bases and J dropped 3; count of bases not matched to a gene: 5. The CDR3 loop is CASSLPGQGYEQYF. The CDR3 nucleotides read TGTGCCAGCAGCCTACCGGGACAGGGCTACGAGCAGTACTTC. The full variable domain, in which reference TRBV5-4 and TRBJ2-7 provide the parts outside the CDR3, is ETGVTQSPTHLIKTRGQQVTLRCSSQSGHNTVSWYQQALGQGPQFIFQYYREEENGRGNFPPRFSGLQFPNYSSELNVNALELDDSALYLCASSLPGQGYEQYFGPGTRLTVT.

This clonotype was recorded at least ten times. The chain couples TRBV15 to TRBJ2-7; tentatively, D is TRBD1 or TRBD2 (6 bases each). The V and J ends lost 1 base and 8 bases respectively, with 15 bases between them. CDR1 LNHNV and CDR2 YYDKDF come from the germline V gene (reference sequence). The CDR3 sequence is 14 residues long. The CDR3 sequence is CATSRVGGARKQYF. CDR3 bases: TGTGCCACCAGCAGAGTGGGGGGCGCAAGAAAGCAGTACTTC.

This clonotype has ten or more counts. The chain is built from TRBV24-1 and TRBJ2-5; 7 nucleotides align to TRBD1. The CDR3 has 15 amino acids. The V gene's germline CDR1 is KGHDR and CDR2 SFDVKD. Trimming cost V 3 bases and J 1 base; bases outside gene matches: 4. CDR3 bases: TGTGCCACCAGTGATGAACAGGGGCCCCAAGAGACCCAGTACTTC. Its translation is CATSDEQGPQETQYF.

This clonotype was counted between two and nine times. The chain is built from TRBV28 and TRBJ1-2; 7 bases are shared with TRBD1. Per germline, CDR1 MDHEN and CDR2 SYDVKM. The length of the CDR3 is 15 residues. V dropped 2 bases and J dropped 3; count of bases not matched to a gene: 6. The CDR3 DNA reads TGTGCCAGCAGTTTACTAACCGGGACAGACTATGGCTACACCTTC. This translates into CASSLLTGTDYGYTF.

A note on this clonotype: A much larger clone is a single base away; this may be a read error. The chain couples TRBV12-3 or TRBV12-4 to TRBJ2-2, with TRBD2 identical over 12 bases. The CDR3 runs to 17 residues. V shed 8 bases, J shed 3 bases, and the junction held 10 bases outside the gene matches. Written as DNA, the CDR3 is TGTGCCAGCGAGGGGACTAGCGGGCCCACGGACACCGGGGAGCTGTTTTTT. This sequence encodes CASEGTSGPTDTGELFF.

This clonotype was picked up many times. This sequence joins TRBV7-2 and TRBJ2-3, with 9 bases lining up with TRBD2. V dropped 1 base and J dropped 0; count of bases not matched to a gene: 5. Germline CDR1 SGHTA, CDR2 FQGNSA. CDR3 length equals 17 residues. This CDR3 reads CASSLDSSGTSTDTQYF. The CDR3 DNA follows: TGTGCCAGCAGCTTAGATTCTAGCGGGACTAGCACAGATACGCAGTATTTT.

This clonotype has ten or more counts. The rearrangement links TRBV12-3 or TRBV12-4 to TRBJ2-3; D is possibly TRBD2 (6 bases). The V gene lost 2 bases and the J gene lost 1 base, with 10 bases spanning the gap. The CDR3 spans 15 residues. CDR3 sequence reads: CASSLFLAGTDTQYF. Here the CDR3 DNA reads TGTGCCAGCAGTTTATTTTTAGCGGGCACAGATACGCAGTATTTT.

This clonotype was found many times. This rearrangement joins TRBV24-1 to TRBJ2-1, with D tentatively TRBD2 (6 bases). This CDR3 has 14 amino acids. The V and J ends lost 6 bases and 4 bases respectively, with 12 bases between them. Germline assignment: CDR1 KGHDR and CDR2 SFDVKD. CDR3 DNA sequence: TGTGCCACCAGTATTAGCGGACAATACAATGAGCAGTTCTTC. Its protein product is CATSISGQYNEQFF.

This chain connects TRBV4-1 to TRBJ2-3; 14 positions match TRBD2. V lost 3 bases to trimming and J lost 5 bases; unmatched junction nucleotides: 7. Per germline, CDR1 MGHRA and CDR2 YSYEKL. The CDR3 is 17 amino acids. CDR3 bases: TGCGCCAGCAGCCACCCGGGACTAGCGGGAGTTAAAGATACGCAGTATTTT. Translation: CASSHPGLAGVKDTQYF.

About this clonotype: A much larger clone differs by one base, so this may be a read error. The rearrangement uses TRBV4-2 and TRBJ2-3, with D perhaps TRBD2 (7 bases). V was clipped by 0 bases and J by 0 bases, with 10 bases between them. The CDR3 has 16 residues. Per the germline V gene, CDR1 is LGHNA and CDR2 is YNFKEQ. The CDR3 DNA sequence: TGTGCCAGCAGCCAAGAAGGGGGGGCTAGCACAGATACGCAGTATTTT. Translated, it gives CASSQEGGASTDTQYF.

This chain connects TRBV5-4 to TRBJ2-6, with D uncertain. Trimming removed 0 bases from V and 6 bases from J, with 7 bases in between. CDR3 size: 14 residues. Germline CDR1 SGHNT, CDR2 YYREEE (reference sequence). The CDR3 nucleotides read TGTGCCAGCAGCTTGGGGGTCCAGGCCAACGTCCTGACTTTC. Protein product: CASSLGVQANVLTF.

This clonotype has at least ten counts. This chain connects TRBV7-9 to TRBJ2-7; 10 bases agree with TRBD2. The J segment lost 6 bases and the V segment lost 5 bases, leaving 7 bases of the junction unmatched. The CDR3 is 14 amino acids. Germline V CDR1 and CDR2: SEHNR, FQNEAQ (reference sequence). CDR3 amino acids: CASSPRVAGGEQYF. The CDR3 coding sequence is TGTGCCAGCAGCCCCCGGGTAGCGGGAGGCGAGCAGTACTTC.